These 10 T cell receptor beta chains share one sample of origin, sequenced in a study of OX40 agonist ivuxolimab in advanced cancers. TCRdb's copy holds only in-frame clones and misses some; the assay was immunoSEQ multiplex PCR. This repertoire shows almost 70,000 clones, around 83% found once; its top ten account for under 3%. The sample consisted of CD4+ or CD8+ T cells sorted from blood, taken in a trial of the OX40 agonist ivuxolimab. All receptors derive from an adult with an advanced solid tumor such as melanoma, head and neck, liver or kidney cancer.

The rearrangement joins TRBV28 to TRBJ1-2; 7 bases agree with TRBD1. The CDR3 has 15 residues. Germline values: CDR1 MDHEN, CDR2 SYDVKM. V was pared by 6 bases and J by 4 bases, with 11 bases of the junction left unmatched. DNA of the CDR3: TGTGCCAGCAGCAACCCGATGGAGGGGGCCTATGGCTACACCTTC. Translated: CASSNPMEGAYGYTF.

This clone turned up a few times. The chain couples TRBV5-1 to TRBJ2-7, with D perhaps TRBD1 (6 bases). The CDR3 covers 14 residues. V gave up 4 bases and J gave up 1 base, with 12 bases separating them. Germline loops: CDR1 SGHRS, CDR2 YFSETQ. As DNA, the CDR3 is TGCGCCAGCAGCATCGACAGGACATCCTACGAGCAGTACTTC. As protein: CASSIDRTSYEQYF.

The CDR3 protein is CASSLGGLYGYTF. In DNA form, the CDR3 reads TGTGCCAGCAGTTTGGGCGGCCTCTATGGCTACACCTTC. The chain has TRBV27 and TRBJ1-2, with unresolved D. The germline V and J ends were trimmed by 3 bases and 4 bases, with 9 bases remaining between them. CDR3 length: 13 amino acids. Germline assignment: CDR1 MNHEY and CDR2 SMNVEV (reference sequence).

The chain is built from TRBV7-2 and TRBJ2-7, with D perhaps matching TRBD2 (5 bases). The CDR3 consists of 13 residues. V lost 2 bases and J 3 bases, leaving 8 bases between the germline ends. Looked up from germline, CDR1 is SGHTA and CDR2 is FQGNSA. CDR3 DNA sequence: TGTGCCAGCAGCTTACCCGGGATCTACGAGCAGTACTTC. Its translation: CASSLPGIYEQYF.

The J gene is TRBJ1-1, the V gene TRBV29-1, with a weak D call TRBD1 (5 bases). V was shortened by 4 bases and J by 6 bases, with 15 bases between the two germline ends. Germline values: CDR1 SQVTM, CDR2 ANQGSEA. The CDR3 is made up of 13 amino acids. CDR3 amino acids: CSVGFGRAAEAFF. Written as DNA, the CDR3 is TGCAGCGTTGGATTCGGCAGGGCCGCTGAAGCTTTCTTT.

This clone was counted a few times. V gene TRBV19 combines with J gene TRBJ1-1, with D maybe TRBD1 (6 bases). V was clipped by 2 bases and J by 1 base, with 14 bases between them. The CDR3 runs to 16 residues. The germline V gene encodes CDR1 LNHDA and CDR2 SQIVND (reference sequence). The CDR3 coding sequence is TGTGCCAGTAGTATACCTATAGGACAGAGGAACACTGAAGCTTTCTTT. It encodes CASSIPIGQRNTEAFF.

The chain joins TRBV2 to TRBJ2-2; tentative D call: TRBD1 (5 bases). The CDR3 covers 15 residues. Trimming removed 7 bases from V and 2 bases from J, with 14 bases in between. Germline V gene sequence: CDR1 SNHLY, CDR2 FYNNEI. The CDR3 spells CASTLTVFNTGELFF. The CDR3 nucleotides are TGTGCCAGCACTCTGACAGTGTTTAACACCGGGGAGCTGTTTTTT. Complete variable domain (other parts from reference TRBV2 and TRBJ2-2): EPEVTQTPSHQVTQMGQEVILRCVPISNHLYFYWYRQILGQKVEFLVSFYNNEISEKSEIFDDQFSVERPDGSNFTLKIRSTKLEDSAMYFCASTLTVFNTGELFFGEGSRLTVL.

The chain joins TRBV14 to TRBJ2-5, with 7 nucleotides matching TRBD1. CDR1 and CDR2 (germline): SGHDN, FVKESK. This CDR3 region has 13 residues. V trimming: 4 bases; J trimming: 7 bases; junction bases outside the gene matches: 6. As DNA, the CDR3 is TGTGCCAGCAGCCCAAGACAGGGTGGGACCCAGTACTTC. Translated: CASSPRQGGTQYF.

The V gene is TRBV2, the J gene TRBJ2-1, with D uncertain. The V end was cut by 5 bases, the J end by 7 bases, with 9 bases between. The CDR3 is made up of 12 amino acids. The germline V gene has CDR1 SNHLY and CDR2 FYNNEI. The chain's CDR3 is CASSPYANEQFF. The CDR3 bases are TGTGCCAGCAGTCCCTACGCGAATGAGCAGTTCTTC.

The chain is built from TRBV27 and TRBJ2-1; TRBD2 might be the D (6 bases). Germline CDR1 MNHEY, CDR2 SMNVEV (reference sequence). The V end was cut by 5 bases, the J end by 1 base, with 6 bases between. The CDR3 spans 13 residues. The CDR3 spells CASSGTSYNEQFF. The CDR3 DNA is TGTGCCAGCAGTGGGACTTCCTACAATGAGCAGTTCTTC.